This TCR beta chain was recovered during a study of post-analysis software for immune sequencing data. Study-wide results and caveats: TRBV5-6, TRBV5-1 and TRBV20-1 belonged to a set of about 5 TRBV segments that were more frequent in patients than controls.

The CDR3 has 15 amino acids. Trimming took 6 bases from V and 1 from J, leaving 14 bases between them. Germline loops: CDR1 SNHLY, CDR2 FYNNEI. cDNA libraries of TCR beta carried unique molecular identifiers. TCRdb analysed the PCR reads with MiXCR anew, one entry per CDR3 protein. The sample comprises 400,000 to 500,000 distinct CDR3 sequences, roughly 38% of which are singletons, and approximately 7.7% rests with the top ten. Concerning this clonotype itself: Its antigen remains unidentified.

The genes are TRBV2 and TRBJ2-3, with a weak D call TRBD2 (6 bases). This sequence originates from a girl aged 2-10 years with multiple sclerosis. Input material: blood. Here the CDR3 DNA reads TGTGCCAGCAGGAGGGGAGCGGGCCGCACAGATACGCAGTATTTT. Amino acids: CASRRGAGRTDTQYF.